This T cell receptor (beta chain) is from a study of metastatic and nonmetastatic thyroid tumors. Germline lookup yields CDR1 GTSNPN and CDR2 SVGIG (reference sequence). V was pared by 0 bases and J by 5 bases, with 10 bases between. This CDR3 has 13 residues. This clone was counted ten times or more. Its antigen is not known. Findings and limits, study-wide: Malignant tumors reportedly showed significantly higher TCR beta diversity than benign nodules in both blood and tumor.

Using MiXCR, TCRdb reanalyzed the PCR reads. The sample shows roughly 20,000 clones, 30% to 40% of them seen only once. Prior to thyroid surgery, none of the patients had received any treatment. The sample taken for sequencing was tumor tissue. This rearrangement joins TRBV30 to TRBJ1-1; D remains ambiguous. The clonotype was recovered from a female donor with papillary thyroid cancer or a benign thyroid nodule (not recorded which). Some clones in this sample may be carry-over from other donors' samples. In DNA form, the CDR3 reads TGTGCCTGGAGTGTGGTCCCGGGGACTGAAGCTTTCTTT. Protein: CAWSVVPGTEAFF.